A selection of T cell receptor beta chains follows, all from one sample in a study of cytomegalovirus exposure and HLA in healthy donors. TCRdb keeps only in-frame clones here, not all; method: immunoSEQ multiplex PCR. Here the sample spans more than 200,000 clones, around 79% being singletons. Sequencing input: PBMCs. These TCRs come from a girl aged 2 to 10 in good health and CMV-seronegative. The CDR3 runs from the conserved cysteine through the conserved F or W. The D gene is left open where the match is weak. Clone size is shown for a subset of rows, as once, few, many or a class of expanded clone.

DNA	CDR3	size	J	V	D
TGCGCCAGCAGCTTTCAGGGACTTAACACTGAAGCTTTCTTT	CASSFQGLNTEAFF	.	TRBJ1-1	TRBV5-1	.
TGTGCCAGCAGTGACCCACAAGAGACCCAGTACTTC	CASSDPQETQYF	few	TRBJ2-5	TRBV2	.
TGTGCCAGTAGTATATTTTTACTAGCGGGGGCACTCAATGAGCAGTTCTTC	CASSIFLLAGALNEQFF	.	TRBJ2-1	TRBV19	TRBD2
TGCAGCGTTGAATTCAGGGGTCAGACCCAGTACTTC	CSVEFRGQTQYF	.	TRBJ2-5	TRBV29-1	.
TGTGCCAGCAGTGTGGTAGCGGGCGCCTACGAGCAGTACTTC	CASSVVAGAYEQYF	.	TRBJ2-7	TRBV2	TRBD2
TGTGCCAGCAGTACGGGTGTACCGTATAATTCACCCCTCCACTTT	CASSTGVPYNSPLHF	.	TRBJ1-6	TRBV6-5	.
TGCGCCAGCAGACATCCGGGATCCTACGAGCAGTACTTC	CASRHPGSYEQYF	once	TRBJ2-7	TRBV4-1	.
TGTGCCAGCCAAGGGGGTTCGGAAGTAGGCTCACCCCTCCACTTT	CASQGGSEVGSPLHF	.	TRBJ1-6	TRBV18	.
TGTGCCAGCAGCAACCAAAGAGCCGGGACTAGCGGGAGTATAAGCAATGAGCAGTTCTTC	CASSNQRAGTSGSISNEQFF	.	TRBJ2-1	TRBV5-4	TRBD2
TGTGCCACCAGCGGTGTAAGGGAAGGGGTGCCGAAGCTCTTC	CATSGVREGVPKLF	.	TRBJ1-2	TRBV15	.
TGTGCCAGCTCACCACTCGGGCTCAACGGGACATACGAGCAGTACTTC	CASSPLGLNGTYEQYF	.	TRBJ2-7	TRBV18	.
TGTGCCAGTAGTGACAGTGGGGCCTACGAGCAGTACTTC	CASSDSGAYEQYF	.	TRBJ2-7	TRBV19	.
TGTGCCAGCAGCTTAGAACGAGGCGTCCCCCGCGAGCAGTACTTC	CASSLERGVPREQYF	.	TRBJ2-7	TRBV7-2	.
TGCGCCAGCGATGTATGGGGGACAGACCTTAACTATGGCTACACCTTC	CASDVWGTDLNYGYTF	.	TRBJ1-2	TRBV10-1	TRBD1
TGTGCCAGCAGCCCATCTATGACAGGGGTCGGAAACACCATATATTTT	CASSPSMTGVGNTIYF	.	TRBJ1-3	TRBV7-6	TRBD1
TGTGCCAGCAGCGTAGCTGGCAGGTCCGGCGCAGATACGCAGTATTTT	CASSVAGRSGADTQYF	.	TRBJ2-3	TRBV9	.
TGTGCCAGCAGCTTAGATAGCGAGCAGTTCTTC	CASSLDSEQFF	.	TRBJ2-1	TRBV7-2	.
TGTGCCAGCAGCTCCGGACAGGGGGCGCGAAGCACTGAAGCTTTCTTT	CASSSGQGARSTEAFF	.	TRBJ1-1	TRBV7-6	TRBD1
TGCGCCAGCGGGGCCGTCCGAGTTGAGCAGTTCTTC	CASGAVRVEQFF	.	TRBJ2-1	TRBV10-2	.
TGTGCCAGCAGCTACAGGGAAGAGACCCAGTACTTC	CASSYREETQYF	.	TRBJ2-5	TRBV11-2	.
TGCAGCGTTGGAGACAGGGGGAACACTGAAGCTTTCTTT	CSVGDRGNTEAFF	.	TRBJ1-1	TRBV29-1	TRBD1
TGTGCCAGCAGCTTACAGGGACCCCAAAACATTCAGTACTTC	CASSLQGPQNIQYF	.	TRBJ2-4	TRBV4-2	.
TGTGCCAGCAGCGCGACGGGGGGATCCCAAGAGACCCAGTACTTC	CASSATGGSQETQYF	.	TRBJ2-5	TRBV9	TRBD2
TGTGCCAGCAGCTTATGGACTAGCGGAACCCCTGAGCAGTTCTTC	CASSLWTSGTPEQFF	.	TRBJ2-1	TRBV13	TRBD2
TGTGCCAGCAGCCGGGGGGGATGGAAGGGACTAGCGTTGAATGAGCAGTTCTTC	CASSRGGWKGLALNEQFF	.	TRBJ2-1	TRBV21-1	.
TGTGCCAGTAGTATTGGAGGCGGTGAGCAGTTCTTC	CASSIGGGEQFF	.	TRBJ2-1	TRBV19	.
TGCGCCAGCAGCGCGGGGGGGGTGGACGAGCAGTACTTC	CASSAGGVDEQYF	.	TRBJ2-7	TRBV5-1	TRBD2
TGTGCCAGTAGTATAATGGGACAACTGAATGAAAAACTGTTTTTT	CASSIMGQLNEKLFF	.	TRBJ1-4	TRBV19	.
TGTGCCAGCAGCTTACGGTTGGCGGTCTACAATGAGCAGTTCTTC	CASSLRLAVYNEQFF	.	TRBJ2-1	TRBV7-7	.
TGCGCCAGCAGCTCTAGCGGGCCCTCCTACAATGAGCAGTTCTTC	CASSSSGPSYNEQFF	.	TRBJ2-1	TRBV5-1	TRBD2
TGTGCCACCAGCAGAGACAGGGGTAGCTGGGGGCAGTACTTC	CATSRDRGSWGQYF	.	TRBJ2-7	TRBV15	.
TGTGCCAGCAGCTCTAACTCTGGAAACACCATATATTTT	CASSSNSGNTIYF	.	TRBJ1-3	TRBV9	.
TGTGCCAGCAGTTTATTCCCCGGCACGGGGATCTCTGGGGCCAACGTCCTGACTTTC	CASSLFPGTGISGANVLTF	.	TRBJ2-6	TRBV27	.
TGCAGCGTCCTCGACGGAGCCGGAAACACCATATATTTT	CSVLDGAGNTIYF	.	TRBJ1-3	TRBV29-1	.
TGTGCCAGCAGTAAGGAGGTTGATCAGCCCCAGCATTTT	CASSKEVDQPQHF	.	TRBJ1-5	TRBV6-1	.
TGTGCCTGGAGCGCCGGGACAGGGAACGAGCAGTACTTC	CAWSAGTGNEQYF	.	TRBJ2-7	TRBV30	TRBD1
TGCGCCAGCAGCCAAGAAGGGGGAGATAATTCACCCCTCCACTTT	CASSQEGGDNSPLHF	.	TRBJ1-6	TRBV4-1	.
TGTGCCAGCAGCCAAGGCAGGCGGGTCGGCGAGCAGTACTTC	CASSQGRRVGEQYF	.	TRBJ2-7	TRBV14	.
TGTGCCAGCAGCGCTGCTAGCGGGAGCACAGATACGCAGTATTTT	CASSAASGSTDTQYF	.	TRBJ2-3	TRBV7-9	TRBD2
TGCAGCGTTGATTTCCGAGGACAGGGACACACTGAAGCTTTCTTT	CSVDFRGQGHTEAFF	.	TRBJ1-1	TRBV29-1	TRBD1
TGTGCCAGCAACAGACAGCTTGGAAACACCATATATTTT	CASNRQLGNTIYF	.	TRBJ1-3	TRBV2	.
TGTGCCTGGAGTGTGGGACAGAGGAAGGGAGCTGAAGCTTTCTTT	CAWSVGQRKGAEAFF	.	TRBJ1-1	TRBV30	TRBD1
TGCGCCAGCAGCCAAGCGCTGGCAACAAACTATGGCTACACCTTC	CASSQALATNYGYTF	.	TRBJ1-2	TRBV4-1	.
TGTGCCACCCAGGGACTCCGGAATTCACCCCTCCACTTT	CATQGLRNSPLHF	.	TRBJ1-6	TRBV10-3	.
TGTGCCAGCAGTGAATATGTAACAGATCAACAAGAGACCCAGTACTTC	CASSEYVTDQQETQYF	.	TRBJ2-5	TRBV6-1	.
TGTGCCAGCAGTTCACTCACTAGCGGGAGCTACGAGCAGTACTTC	CASSSLTSGSYEQYF	.	TRBJ2-7	TRBV11-2	TRBD2
TGTGCCAGTAGTATCGGACTAGCGGAATACGAGCAGTACTTC	CASSIGLAEYEQYF	.	TRBJ2-7	TRBV19	TRBD2
TGTGCCAGCAGCTTCTGGGAGGGAGAGACCCAGTACTTC	CASSFWEGETQYF	.	TRBJ2-5	TRBV5-4	TRBD2
TGTGCCAGCAGCGTAACAGGACAGTCCAACACCGGGGAGCTGTTTTTT	CASSVTGQSNTGELFF	.	TRBJ2-2	TRBV9	.
TGTGCCAGCAGTGTGACTAGCGGGGACACCGGGGAGCTGTTTTTT	CASSVTSGDTGELFF	.	TRBJ2-2	TRBV6-5	TRBD2
TGCGCCAGCAGCTTGGGGACAGGGGTATCCTACGAGCAGTACTTC	CASSLGTGVSYEQYF	.	TRBJ2-7	TRBV5-1	TRBD1